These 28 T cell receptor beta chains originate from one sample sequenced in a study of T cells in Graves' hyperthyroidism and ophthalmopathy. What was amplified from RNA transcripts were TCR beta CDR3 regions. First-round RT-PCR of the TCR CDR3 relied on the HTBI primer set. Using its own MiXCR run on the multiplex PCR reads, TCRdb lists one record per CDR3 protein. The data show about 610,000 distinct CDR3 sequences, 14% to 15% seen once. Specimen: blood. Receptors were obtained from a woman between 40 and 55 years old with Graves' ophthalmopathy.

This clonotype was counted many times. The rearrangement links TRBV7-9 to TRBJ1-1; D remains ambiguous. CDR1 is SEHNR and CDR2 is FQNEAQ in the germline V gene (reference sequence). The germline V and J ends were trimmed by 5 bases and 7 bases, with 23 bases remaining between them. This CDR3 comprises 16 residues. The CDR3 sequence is CASSLDHSADALEAFF. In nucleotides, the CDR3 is TGTGCCAGCAGCCTAGACCACTCCGCGGACGCCCTTGAAGCTTTCTTT.

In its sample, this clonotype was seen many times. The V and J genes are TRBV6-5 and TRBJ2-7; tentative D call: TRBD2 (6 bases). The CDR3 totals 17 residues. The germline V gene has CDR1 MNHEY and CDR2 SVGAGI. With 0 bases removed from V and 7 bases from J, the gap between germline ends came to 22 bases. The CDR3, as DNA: TGTGCCAGCAGTTACTCGAACCGTAAAAACCCAGGAGGGGAGCAGTACTTC. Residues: CASSYSNRKNPGGEQYF.

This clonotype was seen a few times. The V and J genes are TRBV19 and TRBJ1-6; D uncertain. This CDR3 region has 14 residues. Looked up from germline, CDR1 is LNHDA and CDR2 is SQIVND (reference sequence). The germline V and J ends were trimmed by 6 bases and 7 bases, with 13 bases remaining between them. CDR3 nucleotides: TGTGCCAGTAGGCGCCGCAGCCTAAATTCACCCCTCCACTTT. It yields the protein CASRRRSLNSPLHF.

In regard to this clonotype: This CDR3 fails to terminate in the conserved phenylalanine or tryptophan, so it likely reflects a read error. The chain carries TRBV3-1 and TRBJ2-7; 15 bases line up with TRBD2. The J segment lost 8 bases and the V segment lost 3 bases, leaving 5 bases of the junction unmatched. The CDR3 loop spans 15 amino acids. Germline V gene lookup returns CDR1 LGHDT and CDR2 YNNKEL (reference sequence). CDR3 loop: CASSHGTSGRRKQYI. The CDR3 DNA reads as TGTGCCAGCAGCCATGGGACTAGCGGGAGGAGGAAGCAGTACATC.

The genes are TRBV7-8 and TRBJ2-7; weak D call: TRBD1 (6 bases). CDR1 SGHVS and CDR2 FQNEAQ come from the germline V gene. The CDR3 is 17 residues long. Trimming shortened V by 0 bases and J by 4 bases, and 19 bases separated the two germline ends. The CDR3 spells CASSLAGARGNAYEQYF. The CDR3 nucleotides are TGTGCCAGCAGCTTAGCAGGCGCCAGGGGAAACGCTTACGAGCAGTACTTC.

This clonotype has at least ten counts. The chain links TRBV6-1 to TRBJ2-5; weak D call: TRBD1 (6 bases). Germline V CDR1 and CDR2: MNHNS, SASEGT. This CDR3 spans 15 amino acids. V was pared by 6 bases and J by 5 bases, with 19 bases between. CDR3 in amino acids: CASRVRGEEWETQYF. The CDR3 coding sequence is TGTGCCAGCAGAGTCAGGGGTGAGGAGTGGGAGACCCAGTACTTC.

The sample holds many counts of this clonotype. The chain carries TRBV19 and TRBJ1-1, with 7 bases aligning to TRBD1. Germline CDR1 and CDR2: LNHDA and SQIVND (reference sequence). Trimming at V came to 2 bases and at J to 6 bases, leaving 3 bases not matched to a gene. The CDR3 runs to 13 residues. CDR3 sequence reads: CASSITGDAEAFF. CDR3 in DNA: TGTGCCAGTAGTATAACAGGGGACGCTGAAGCTTTCTTT.

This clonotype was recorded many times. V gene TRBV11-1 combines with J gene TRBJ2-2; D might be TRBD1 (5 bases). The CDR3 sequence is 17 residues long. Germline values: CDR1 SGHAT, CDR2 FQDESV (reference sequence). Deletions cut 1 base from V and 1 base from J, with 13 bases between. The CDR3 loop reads CASSLGGAGLNTGELFF. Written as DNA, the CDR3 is TGTGCCAGCAGCTTAGGGGGTGCAGGGCTGAACACCGGGGAGCTGTTTTTT.

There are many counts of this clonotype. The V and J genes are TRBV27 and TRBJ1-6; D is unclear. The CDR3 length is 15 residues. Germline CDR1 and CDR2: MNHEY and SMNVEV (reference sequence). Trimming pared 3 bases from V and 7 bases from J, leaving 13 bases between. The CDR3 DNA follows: TGTGCCAGCAGTTTCCGCGAGGACGGAAATTCACCCCTCCACTTT. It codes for CASSFREDGNSPLHF.

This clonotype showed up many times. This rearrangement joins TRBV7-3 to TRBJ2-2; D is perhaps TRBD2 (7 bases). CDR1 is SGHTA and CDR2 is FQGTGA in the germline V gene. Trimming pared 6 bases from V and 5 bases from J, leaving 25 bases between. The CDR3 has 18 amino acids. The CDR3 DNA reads TGTGCCAGCAGTCGCTTATACAGGGCGGGAGAAGGTACCGGGGAGCTGTTTTTT. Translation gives CASSRLYRAGEGTGELFF.

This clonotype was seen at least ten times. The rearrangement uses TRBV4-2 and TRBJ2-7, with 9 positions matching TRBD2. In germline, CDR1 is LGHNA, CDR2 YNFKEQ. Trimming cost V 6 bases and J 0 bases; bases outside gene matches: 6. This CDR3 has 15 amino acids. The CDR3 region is CASSVAGAISYEQYF. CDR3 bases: TGTGCCAGCAGTGTAGCGGGAGCCATCTCCTACGAGCAGTACTTC.

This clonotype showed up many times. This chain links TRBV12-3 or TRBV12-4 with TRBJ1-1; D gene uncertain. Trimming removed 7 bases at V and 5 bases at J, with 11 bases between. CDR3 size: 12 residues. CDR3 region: CASTLPGTEAFF. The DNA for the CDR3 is TGTGCCAGCACCCTTCCCGGGACTGAAGCTTTCTTT.

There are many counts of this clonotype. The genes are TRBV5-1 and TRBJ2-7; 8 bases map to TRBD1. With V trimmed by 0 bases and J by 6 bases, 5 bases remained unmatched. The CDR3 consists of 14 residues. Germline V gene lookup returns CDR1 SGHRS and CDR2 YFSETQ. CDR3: CASSLGGQGSEQYF. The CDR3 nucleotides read TGCGCCAGCAGCTTGGGTGGACAGGGAAGCGAGCAGTACTTC.

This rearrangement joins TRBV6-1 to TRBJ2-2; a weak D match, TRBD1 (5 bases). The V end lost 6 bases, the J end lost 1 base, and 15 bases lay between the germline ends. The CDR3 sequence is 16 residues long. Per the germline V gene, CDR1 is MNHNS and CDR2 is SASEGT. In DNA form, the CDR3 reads TGTGCCAGCAGAGATACAGGAGCCCTGAACACCGGGGAGCTGTTTTTT. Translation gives CASRDTGALNTGELFF.

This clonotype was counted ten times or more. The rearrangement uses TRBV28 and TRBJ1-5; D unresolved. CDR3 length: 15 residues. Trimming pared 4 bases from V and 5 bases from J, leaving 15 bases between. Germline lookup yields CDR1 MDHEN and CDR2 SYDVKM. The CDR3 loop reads CASSSIWSGDQPQHF. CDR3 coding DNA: TGTGCCAGCAGTTCCATTTGGTCCGGGGATCAGCCCCAGCATTTT.

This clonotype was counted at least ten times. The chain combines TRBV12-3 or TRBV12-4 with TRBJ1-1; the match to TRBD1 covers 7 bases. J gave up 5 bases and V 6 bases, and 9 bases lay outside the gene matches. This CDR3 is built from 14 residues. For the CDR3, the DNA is TGTGCCAGCAGCCCCAGGGGGGCGCATACTGAAGCTTTCTTT. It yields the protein CASSPRGAHTEAFF.

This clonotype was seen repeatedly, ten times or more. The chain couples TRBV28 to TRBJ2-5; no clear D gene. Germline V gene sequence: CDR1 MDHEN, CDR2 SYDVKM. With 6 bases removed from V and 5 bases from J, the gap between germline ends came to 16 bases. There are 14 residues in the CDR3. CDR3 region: CASSSTGPLETQYF. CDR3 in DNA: TGTGCCAGCAGCTCAACCGGGCCTCTGGAGACCCAGTACTTC.

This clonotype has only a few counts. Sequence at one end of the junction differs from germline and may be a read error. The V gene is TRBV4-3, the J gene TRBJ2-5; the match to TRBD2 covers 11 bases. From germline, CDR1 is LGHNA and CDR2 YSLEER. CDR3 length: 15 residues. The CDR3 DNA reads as TGCGCCAGCAGCCAAGGACTAGCGGGGCAAGAGGCCCAGTACTTC. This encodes CASSQGLAGQEAQYF.

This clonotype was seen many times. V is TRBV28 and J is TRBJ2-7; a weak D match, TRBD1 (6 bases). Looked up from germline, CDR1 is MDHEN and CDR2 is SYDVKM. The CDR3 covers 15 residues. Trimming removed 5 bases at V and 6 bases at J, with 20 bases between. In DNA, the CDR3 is TGTGCCAGCAGTGAACAGGACAGACGAAACGGCGAGCAGTACTTC. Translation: CASSEQDRRNGEQYF.

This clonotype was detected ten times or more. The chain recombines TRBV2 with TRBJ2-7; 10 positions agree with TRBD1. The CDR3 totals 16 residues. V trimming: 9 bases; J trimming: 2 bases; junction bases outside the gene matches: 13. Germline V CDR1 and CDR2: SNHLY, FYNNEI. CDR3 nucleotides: TGTGCCAGAGAGACTAAGACCGGGACAGGGGCCTACGAGCAGTACTTC. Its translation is CARETKTGTGAYEQYF.

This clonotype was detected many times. The CDR3 loop reads CASSYPGILNTEAFF. DNA of the CDR3: TGTGCCAGCAGTTACCCAGGGATTTTGAACACTGAAGCTTTCTTT. This chain joins TRBV6-2 or TRBV6-3 and TRBJ1-1; perhaps TRBD1 as D (5 bases). The CDR3 sequence is 15 residues long. Germline CDR1 is MNHEY and CDR2 is SVGEGT. Trimming pared 2 bases from V and 0 bases from J, leaving 10 bases between.

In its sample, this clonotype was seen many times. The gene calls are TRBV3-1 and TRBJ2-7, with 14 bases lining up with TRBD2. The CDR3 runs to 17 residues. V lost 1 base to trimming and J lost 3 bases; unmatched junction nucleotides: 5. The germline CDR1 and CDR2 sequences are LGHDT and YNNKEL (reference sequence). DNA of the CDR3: TGTGCCAGCAGCCAAGGACTAGCGGGAGGGTTCGTCTACGAGCAGTACTTC. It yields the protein CASSQGLAGGFVYEQYF.

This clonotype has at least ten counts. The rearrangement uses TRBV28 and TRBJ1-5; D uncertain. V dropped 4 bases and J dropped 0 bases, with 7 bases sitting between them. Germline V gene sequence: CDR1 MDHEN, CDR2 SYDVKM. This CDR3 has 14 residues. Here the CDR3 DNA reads TGTGCCAGCAGTTGGAGATATAGCAATCAGCCCCAGCATTTT. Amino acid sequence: CASSWRYSNQPQHF.

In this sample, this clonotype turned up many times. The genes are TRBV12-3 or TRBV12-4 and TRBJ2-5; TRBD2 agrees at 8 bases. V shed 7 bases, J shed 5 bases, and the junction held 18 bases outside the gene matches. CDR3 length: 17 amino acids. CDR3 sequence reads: CASTRPLSGKVGETQYF. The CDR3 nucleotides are TGTGCCAGCACCCGTCCGCTTAGCGGGAAAGTAGGGGAGACCCAGTACTTC.

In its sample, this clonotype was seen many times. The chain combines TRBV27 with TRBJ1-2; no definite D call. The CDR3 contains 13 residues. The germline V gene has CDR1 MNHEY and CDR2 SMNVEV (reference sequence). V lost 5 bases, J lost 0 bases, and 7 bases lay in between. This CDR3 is CASSPSANYGYTF. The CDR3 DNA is TGTGCCAGCAGTCCCTCAGCTAACTATGGCTACACCTTC.

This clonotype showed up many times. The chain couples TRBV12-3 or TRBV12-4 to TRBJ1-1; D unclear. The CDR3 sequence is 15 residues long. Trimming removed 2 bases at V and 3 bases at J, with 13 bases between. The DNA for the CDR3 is TGTGCCAGCAGTTTATCATCCCGGGTGGACACTGAAGCTTTCTTT. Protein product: CASSLSSRVDTEAFF.

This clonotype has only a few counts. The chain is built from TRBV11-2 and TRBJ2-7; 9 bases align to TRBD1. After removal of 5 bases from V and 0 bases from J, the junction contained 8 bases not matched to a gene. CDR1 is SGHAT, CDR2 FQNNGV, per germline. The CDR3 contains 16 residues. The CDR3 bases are TGTGCCAGCAGCCCGTACAGGGGGCTGAGCTCCTACGAGCAGTACTTC. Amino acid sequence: CASSPYRGLSSYEQYF.

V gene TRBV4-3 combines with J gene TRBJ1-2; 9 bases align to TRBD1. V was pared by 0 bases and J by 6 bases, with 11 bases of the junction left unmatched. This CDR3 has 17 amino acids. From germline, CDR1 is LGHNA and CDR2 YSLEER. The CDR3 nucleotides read TGCGCCAGCAGCCAAGATGGGACAGGGCAAAGGGGGAATGGCTACACCTTC. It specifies CASSQDGTGQRGNGYTF.